This TCR beta chain came from a study of cytomegalovirus exposure and HLA in healthy donors. Profiled with immunoSEQ multiplex PCR; TCRdb holds only in-frame clones, not every one. Here the sample spans about 43,000 clones, roughly 92% being singletons. Trimming removed 6 bases at V and 7 bases at J, with 19 bases between. The CDR3 is 15 amino acids. The germline V gene encodes CDR1 LNHDA and CDR2 SQIVND (reference sequence). The sequence derives from a man aged 18-30 years in good health and CMV-seronegative. The V gene is TRBV19, the J gene TRBJ1-5; no firm D call. The specimen was PBMCs. This CDR3 reads CASRPGWRTGQPQHF. The CDR3 DNA sequence: TGTGCCAGTAGACCTGGATGGAGGACGGGGCAGCCCCAGCATTTT.